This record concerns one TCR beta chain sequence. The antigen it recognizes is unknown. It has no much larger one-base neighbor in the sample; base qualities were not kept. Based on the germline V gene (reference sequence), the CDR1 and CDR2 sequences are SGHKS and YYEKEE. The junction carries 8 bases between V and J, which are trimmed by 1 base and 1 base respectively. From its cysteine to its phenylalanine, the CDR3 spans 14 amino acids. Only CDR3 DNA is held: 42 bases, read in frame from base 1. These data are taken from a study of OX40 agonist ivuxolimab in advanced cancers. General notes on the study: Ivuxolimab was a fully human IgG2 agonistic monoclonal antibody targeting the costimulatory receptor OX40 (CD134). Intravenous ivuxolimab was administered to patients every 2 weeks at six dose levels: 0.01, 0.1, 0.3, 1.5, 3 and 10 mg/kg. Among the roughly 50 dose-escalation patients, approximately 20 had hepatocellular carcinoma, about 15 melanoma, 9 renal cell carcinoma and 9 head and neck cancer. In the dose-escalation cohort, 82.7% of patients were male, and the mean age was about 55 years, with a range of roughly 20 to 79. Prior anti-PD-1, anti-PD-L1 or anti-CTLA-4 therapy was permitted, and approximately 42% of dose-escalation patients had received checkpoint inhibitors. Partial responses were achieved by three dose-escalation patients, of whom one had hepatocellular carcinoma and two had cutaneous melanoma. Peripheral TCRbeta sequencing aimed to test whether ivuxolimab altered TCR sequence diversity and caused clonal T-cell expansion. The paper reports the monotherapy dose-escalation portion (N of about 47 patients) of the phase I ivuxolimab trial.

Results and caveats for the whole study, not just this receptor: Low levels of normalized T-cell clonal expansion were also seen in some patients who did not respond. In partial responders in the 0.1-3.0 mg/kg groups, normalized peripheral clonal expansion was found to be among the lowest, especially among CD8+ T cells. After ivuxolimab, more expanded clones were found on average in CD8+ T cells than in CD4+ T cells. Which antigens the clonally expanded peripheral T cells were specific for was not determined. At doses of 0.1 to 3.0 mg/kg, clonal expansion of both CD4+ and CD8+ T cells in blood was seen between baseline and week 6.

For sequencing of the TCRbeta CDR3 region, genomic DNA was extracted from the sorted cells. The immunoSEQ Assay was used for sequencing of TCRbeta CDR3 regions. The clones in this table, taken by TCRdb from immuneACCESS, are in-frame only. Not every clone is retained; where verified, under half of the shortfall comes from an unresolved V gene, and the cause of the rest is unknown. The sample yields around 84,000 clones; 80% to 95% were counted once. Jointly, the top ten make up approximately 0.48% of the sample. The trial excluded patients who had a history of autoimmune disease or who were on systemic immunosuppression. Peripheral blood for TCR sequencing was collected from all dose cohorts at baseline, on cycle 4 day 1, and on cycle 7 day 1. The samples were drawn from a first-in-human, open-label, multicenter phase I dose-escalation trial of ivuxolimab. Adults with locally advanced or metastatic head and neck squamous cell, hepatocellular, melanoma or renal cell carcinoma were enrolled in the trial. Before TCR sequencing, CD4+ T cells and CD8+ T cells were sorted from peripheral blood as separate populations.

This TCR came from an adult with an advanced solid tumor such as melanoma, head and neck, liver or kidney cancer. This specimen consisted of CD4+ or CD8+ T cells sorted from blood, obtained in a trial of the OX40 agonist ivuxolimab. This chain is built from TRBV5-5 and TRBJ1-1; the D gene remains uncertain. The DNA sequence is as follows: TGTGCCAGCAGCTTGTGGCCAGCGAACACTGAAGCTTTCTTT. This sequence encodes CASSLWPANTEAFF.